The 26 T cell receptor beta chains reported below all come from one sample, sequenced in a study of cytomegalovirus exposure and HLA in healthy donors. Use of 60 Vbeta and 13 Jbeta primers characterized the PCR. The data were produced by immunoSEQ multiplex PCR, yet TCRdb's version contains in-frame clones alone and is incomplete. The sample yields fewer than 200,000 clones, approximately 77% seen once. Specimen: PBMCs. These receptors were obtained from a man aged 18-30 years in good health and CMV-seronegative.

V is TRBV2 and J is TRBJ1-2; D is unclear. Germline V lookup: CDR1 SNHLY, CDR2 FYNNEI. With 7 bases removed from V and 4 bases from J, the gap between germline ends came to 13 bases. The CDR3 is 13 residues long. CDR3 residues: CASNREGSYGYTF. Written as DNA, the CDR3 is TGTGCCAGCAACCGAGAGGGAAGCTATGGCTACACCTTC.

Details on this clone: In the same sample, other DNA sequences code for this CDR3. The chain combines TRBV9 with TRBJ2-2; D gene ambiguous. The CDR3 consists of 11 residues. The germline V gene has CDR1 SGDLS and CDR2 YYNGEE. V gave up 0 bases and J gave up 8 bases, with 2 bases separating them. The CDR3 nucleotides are TGTGCCAGCAGCGTAGCGGGGGAGCTGTTTTTT. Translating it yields CASSVAGELFF.

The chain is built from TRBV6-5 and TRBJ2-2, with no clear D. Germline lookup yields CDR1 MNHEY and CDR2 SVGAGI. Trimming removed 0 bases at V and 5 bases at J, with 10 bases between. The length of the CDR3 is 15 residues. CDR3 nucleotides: TGTGCCAGCAGTTACTCGACGAAACAGACCGGGGAGCTGTTTTTT. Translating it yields CASSYSTKQTGELFF.

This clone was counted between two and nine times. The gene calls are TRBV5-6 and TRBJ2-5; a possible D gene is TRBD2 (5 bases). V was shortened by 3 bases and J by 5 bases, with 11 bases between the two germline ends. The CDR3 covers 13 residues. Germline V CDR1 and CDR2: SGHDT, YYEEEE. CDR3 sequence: CASSSRGWETQYF. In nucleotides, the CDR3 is TGTGCCAGCAGCTCACGGGGTTGGGAGACCCAGTACTTC.

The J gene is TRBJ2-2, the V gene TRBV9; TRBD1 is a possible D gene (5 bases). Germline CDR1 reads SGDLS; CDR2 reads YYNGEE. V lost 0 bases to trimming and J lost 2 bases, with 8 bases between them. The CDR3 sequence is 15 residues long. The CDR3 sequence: CASSVVQANTGELFF. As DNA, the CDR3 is TGTGCCAGCAGCGTAGTACAGGCAAACACCGGGGAGCTGTTTTTT.

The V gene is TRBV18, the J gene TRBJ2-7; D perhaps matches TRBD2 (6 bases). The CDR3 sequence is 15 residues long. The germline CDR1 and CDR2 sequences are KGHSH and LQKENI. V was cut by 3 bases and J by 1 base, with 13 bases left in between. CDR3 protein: CASSPYRDLSYEQYF. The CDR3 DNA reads TGTGCCAGCTCACCCTACCGGGACTTATCCTACGAGCAGTACTTC.

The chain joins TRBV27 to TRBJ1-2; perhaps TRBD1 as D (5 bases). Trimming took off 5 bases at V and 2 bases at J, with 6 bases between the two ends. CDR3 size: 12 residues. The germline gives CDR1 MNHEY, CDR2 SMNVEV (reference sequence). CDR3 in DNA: TGTGCCAGCAGTGCAGGGAACTATGGCTACACCTTC. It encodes CASSAGNYGYTF.

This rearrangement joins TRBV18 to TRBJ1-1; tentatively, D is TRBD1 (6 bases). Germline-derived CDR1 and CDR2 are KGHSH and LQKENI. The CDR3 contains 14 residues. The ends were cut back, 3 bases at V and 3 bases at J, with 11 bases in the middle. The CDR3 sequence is CASSPRQADTEAFF. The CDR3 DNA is TGTGCCAGCTCACCCCGACAGGCGGACACTGAAGCTTTCTTT.

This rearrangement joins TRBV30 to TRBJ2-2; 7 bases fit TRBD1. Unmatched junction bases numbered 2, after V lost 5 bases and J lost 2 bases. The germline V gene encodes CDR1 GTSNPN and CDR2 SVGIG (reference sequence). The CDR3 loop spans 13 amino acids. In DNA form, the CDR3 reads TGTGCCTGGCAGGGGGTCAACACCGGGGAGCTGTTTTTT. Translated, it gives CAWQGVNTGELFF.

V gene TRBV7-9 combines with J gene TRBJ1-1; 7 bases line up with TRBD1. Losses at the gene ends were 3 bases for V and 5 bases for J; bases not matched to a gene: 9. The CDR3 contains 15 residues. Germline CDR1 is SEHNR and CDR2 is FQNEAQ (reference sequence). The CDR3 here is CASSFSGGVFTEAFF. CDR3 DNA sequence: TGTGCCAGCAGCTTCTCAGGGGGAGTGTTTACTGAAGCTTTCTTT.

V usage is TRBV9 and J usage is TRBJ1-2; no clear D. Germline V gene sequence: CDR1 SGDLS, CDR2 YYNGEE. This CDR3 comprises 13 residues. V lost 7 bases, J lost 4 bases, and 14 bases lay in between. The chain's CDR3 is CASGSAGIYGYTF. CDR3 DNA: TGTGCCAGCGGATCCGCGGGGATCTATGGCTACACCTTC.

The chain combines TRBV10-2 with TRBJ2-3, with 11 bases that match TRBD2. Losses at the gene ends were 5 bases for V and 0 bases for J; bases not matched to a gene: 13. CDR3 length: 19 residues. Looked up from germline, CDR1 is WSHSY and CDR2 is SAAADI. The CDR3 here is CASSYTTGTSGGSTDTQYF. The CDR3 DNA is TGCGCCAGCAGTTATACCACCGGGACTAGCGGAGGTAGCACAGATACGCAGTATTTT.

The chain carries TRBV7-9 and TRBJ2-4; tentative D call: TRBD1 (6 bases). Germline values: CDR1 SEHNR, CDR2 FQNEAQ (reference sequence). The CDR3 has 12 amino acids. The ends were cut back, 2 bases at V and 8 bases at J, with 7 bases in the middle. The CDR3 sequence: CASSLTGYIQYF. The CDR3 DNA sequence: TGTGCCAGCAGCTTAACAGGGTACATTCAGTACTTC.

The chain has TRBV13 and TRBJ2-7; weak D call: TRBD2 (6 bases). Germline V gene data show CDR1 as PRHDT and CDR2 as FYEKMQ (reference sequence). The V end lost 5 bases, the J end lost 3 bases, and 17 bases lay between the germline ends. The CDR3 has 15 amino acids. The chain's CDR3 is CASSLMGEEGYEQYF. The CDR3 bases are TGTGCCAGCAGCCTCATGGGGGAGGAGGGCTACGAGCAGTACTTC.

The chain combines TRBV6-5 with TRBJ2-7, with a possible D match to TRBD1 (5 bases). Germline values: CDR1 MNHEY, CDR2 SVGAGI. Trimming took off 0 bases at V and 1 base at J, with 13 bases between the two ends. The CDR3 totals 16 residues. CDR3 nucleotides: TGTGCCAGCAGTTACTCAGTAGGGGTGGGGTCCTACGAGCAGTACTTC. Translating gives CASSYSVGVGSYEQYF.

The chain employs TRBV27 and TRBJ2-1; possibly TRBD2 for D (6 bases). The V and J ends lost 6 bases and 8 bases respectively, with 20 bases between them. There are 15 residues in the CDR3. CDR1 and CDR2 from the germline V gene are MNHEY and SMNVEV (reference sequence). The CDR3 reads CASSPSALNVHEQFF. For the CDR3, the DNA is TGTGCCAGCAGCCCTAGCGCGCTGAACGTCCATGAGCAGTTCTTC.

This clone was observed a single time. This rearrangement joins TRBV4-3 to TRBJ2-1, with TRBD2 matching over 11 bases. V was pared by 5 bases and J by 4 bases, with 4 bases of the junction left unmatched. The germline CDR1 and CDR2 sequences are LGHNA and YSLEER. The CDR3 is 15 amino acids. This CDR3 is CASSSLAGAYNEQFF. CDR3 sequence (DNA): TGCGCCAGCAGCTCACTAGCGGGGGCTTACAATGAGCAGTTCTTC.

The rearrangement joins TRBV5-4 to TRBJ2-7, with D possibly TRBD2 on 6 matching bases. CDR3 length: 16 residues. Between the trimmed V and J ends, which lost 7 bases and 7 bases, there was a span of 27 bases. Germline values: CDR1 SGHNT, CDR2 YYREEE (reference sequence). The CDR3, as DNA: TGTGCCAGCCACAAGCAAGCGAGGCAGGGACTTGGGGAGCAGTACTTC. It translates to CASHKQARQGLGEQYF.

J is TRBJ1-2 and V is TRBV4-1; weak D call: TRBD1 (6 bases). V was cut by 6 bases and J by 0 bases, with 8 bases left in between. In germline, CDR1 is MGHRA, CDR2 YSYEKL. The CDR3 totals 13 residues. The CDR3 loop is CASRGAANYGYTF. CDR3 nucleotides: TGCGCCAGCAGGGGGGCAGCTAACTATGGCTACACCTTC.

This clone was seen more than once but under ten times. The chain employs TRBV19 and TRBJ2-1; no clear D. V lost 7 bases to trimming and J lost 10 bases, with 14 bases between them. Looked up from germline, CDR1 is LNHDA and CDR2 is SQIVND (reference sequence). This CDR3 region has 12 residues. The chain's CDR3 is CASIGDGREQFF. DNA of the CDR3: TGTGCCAGTATTGGAGACGGTCGGGAGCAGTTCTTC.

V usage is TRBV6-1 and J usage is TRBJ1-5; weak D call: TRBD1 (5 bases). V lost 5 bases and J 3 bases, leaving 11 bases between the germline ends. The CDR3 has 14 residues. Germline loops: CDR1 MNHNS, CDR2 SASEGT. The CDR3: CASSSGPNNQPQHF. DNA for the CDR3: TGTGCCAGCAGTTCAGGGCCTAACAATCAGCCCCAGCATTTT.

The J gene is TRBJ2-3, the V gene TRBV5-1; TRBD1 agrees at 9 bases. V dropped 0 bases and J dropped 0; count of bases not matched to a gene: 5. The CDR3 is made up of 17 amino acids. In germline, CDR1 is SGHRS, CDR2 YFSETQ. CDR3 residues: CASSLARDRASTDTQYF. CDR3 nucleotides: TGCGCCAGCAGCTTGGCCCGGGACAGGGCCAGCACAGATACGCAGTATTTT.

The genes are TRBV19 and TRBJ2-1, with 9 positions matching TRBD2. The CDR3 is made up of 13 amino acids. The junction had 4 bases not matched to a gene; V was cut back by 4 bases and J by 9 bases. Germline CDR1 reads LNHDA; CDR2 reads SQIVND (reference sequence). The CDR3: CASSKIAGVEQFF. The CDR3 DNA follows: TGTGCCAGTAGTAAGATAGCGGGAGTTGAGCAGTTCTTC.

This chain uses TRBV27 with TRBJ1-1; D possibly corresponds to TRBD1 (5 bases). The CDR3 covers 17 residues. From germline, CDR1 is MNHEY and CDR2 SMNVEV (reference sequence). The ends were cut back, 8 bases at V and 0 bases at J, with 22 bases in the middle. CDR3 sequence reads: CASQGAPPSLMNTEAFF. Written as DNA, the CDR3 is TGTGCCAGCCAGGGTGCGCCACCGAGCCTCATGAACACTGAAGCTTTCTTT.

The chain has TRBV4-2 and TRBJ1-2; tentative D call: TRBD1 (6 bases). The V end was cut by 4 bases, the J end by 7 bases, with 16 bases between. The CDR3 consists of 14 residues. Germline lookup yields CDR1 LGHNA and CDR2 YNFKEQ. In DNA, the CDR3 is TGTGCCAGCAGCCCGCGGGGGGCGGCCATTGGCTACACCTTC. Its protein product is CASSPRGAAIGYTF.

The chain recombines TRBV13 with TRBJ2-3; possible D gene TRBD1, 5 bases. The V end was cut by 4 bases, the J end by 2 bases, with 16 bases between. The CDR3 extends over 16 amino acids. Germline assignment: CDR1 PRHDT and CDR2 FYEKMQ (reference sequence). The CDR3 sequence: CASSYLGGANTDTQYF. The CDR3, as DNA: TGTGCCAGCAGCTACCTAGGTGGGGCGAACACAGATACGCAGTATTTT.